The text below deals with one TCR beta chain. The germline V gene has CDR1 DFQATT and CDR2 SNEGSKA (reference sequence). The V end was cut by 7 bases, the J end by 5 bases, with 12 bases between. The CDR3 sequence is 12 residues long. MiXCR, run by TCRdb on the 5' RACE reads, gives a single entry per CDR3 protein. The sample holds roughly 250,000 distinct CDR3 sequences, around 15% seen once. The sample is drawn from a study of identical twins. The sequence was obtained from a young woman in good health. The chain joins TRBV20-1 to TRBJ2-1; TRBD2 is a possible D gene (5 bases). Sample: memory (CD45RO+) T cells sorted from blood. The DNA for the CDR3 is TGCAGTGTAAGACTAAGAGACAATGAGCAGTTCTTC. It yields the protein CSVRLRDNEQFF.